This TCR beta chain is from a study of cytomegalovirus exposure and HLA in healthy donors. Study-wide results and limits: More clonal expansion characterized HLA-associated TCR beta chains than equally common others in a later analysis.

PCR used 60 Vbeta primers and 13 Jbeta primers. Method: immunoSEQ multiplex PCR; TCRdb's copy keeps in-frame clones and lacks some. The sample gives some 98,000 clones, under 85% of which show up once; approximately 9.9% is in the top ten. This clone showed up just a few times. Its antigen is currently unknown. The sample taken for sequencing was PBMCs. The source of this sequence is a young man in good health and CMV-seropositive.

The CDR3 loop is CASSFWTGEVAEAFF. In nucleotides, the CDR3 is TGCGCCAGCAGCTTTTGGACGGGGGAGGTTGCTGAAGCTTTCTTT. The V gene is TRBV5-1, the J gene TRBJ1-1, with a possible D match to TRBD1 (5 bases). CDR1 SGHRS and CDR2 YFSETQ come from the germline V gene. The CDR3 has 15 amino acids. The V end lost 2 bases, the J end lost 6 bases, and 17 bases lay between the germline ends.